This entry lists 5 T cell receptor beta chains sequenced from one sample in a study of cytomegalovirus exposure and HLA in healthy donors. Researchers ran the PCR with 60 Vbeta and 13 Jbeta primers. Sequencing used immunoSEQ multiplex PCR; TCRdb keeps in-frame clones, though not all of them. Of 150,000 to 200,000 clones listed, 60% to 85% are singletons. The source material was PBMCs. The receptor set was obtained from a male donor in good health and CMV-seropositive.

J is TRBJ2-2 and V is TRBV14; the D is unclear. CDR1 is SGHDN and CDR2 is FVKESK in the germline V gene. V was trimmed by 4 bases and J by 1 base, leaving 7 bases between them. This CDR3 region has 14 residues. The CDR3 loop reads CASSPRQNTGELFF. The CDR3 coding sequence is TGTGCCAGCAGCCCAAGACAGAACACCGGGGAGCTGTTTTTT. The variable domain in full, completed from reference TRBV14 and TRBJ2-2, reads EAGVTQFPSHSVIEKGQTVTLRCDPISGHDNLYWYRRVMGKEIKFLLHFVKESKQDESGMPNNRFLAERTGGTYSTLKVQPAELEDSGVYFCASSPRQNTGELFFGEGSRLTVL.

The V and J genes are TRBV2 and TRBJ2-5; TRBD2 aligns across 14 bases. V lost 6 bases and J lost 2; bases outside the gene matches: 14. Germline CDR1 is SNHLY and CDR2 is FYNNEI. This CDR3 contains 19 residues. This CDR3 reads CASSLRASGLAGVQETQYF. In nucleotides, the CDR3 is TGTGCCAGCAGCCTCAGGGCCTCGGGACTAGCGGGGGTTCAAGAGACCCAGTACTTC.

This chain uses TRBV12-2 with TRBJ2-5; TRBD2, the D gene given by the table, was not confirmed from the DNA. TRBV12-2 is listed as a pseudogene. The CDR3 contains 17 residues. The DNA for the CDR3 is TGTGCAAGTCGCTTTAGACTAGCGGGGGCCCTATCGGAGACCCAGTACTTC. Translated, it gives CASRFRLAGALSETQYF.

There are a few counts of this clone. The CDR3 bases are TGTGCCAGCAGTTTGACGGGACACCGCTCTGGAAACACCATATATTTT. This codes for CASSLTGHRSGNTIYF. This chain connects TRBV6-5 to TRBJ1-3; perhaps TRBD1 as D (6 bases). The CDR3 contains 16 residues. Trimming pared 4 bases from V and 0 bases from J, leaving 13 bases between. The germline V gene has CDR1 MNHEY and CDR2 SVGAGI.

J is TRBJ2-2 and V is TRBV12-1; the D call of TRBD1 is as the table states it, not checked on the DNA. TRBV12-1 is assigned pseudogene status. CDR3 length equals 16 residues. CDR3 nucleotide sequence: TGTGCCAGCAGCCCCTTGGCCGGGACAGCGATAGGGGAGCTGTTTTTT. Translating it yields CASSPLAGTAIGELFF.